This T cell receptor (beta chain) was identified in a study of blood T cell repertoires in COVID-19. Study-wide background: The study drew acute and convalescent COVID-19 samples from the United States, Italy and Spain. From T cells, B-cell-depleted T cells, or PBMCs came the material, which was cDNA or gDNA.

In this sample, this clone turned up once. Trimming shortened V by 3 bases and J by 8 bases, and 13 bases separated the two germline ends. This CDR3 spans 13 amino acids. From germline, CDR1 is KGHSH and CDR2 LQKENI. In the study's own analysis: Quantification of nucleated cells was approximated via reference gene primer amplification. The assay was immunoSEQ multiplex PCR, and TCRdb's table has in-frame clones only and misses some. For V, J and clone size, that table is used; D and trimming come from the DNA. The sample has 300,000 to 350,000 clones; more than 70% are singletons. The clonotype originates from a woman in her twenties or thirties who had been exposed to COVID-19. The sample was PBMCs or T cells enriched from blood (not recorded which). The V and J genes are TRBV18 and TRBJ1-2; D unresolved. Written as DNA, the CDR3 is TGTGCCAGCTCACCCCCCGGGGAATGGGGCTACACCTTC. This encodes CASSPPGEWGYTF. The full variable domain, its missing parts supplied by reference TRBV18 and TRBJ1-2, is NAGVMQNPRHLVRRRGQEARLRCSPMKGHSHVYWYRQLPEEGLKFMVYLQKENIIDESGMPKERFSAEFPKEGPSILRIQQVVRGDSAAYFCASSPPGEWGYTFGSGTRLTVV.